One and the same sample provided the 23 T cell receptor beta chains below, sequenced in a study of blood T cells in healthy people across ages. Then a second PCR, running about 6 to 11 cycles, was carried out with a sample-barcoded 5' primer and a J-beta primer mix. TCRdb re-called the 5' RACE reads through MiXCR, storing one row per CDR3 protein. Of roughly 800,000 distinct CDR3 sequences listed, roughly 50% are singletons. Input material: blood. The receptor source for this set is a man aged 30-40 years in good health.

There are a few counts of this clonotype. This rearrangement joins TRBV4-2 to TRBJ1-2; 7 bases line up with TRBD1. The CDR3 has 18 residues. Germline V CDR1 and CDR2: LGHNA, YNFKEQ. V trimming: 0 bases; J trimming: 3 bases; junction bases outside the gene matches: 13. CDR3 in amino acids: CASSQDQARGRIHYGYTF. CDR3 coding DNA: TGTGCCAGCAGCCAAGATCAGGCGAGGGGGCGAATACACTATGGCTACACCTTC.

This chain connects TRBV20-1 to TRBJ1-2, with D unclear. CDR3 length: 13 residues. V lost 0 bases and J lost 7, with 12 bases in between. CDR1 DFQATT and CDR2 SNEGSKA come from the germline V gene (reference sequence). Here the CDR3 DNA reads TGCAGTGCTAGAGATCTTGGCCAAACTGGCTACACCTTC. The encoded protein is CSARDLGQTGYTF.

The chain couples TRBV6-6 to TRBJ2-3; D unclear. In germline, CDR1 is MNHNY, CDR2 SVGAGI (reference sequence). The CDR3 spans 12 residues. Trimming stripped 5 bases from V and 4 bases from J, with 7 bases between. For the CDR3, the DNA is TGTGCCAGCAGTACCCGGCCAGATACGCAGTATTTT. It encodes CASSTRPDTQYF.

Concerning this clonotype itself: Its ends do not fully match the called genes, so a read error is possible. CDR3 nucleotide sequence: TGCGCCAGCAGGGTGGGCAGGGCCACCTACGAGCAGTACTTC. Protein: CASRVGRATYEQYF. This chain uses TRBV6-1 with TRBJ2-7; possible D gene TRBD1, 5 bases. CDR3 size: 14 residues. Per germline, CDR1 MNHNS and CDR2 SASEGT.

The CDR3 nucleotides are TGTGCCAGCAGCTTTAAGACTAGCTCCGGTGAGCAGTTCTTC. Protein: CASSFKTSSGEQFF. The gene calls are TRBV7-2 and TRBJ2-1, with TRBD2 matching 7 bases. This CDR3 is 14 amino acids long. Germline values: CDR1 SGHTA, CDR2 FQGNSA. J lost 9 bases, V lost 3 bases, and 8 bases had no gene match. Based on the CDR3 plus reference TRBV7-2 and TRBJ2-1, the full variable domain is GAGVSQSPSNKVTEKGKDVELRCDPISGHTALYWYRQSLGQGLEFLIYFQGNSAPDKSGLPSDRFSAERTGGSVSTLTIQRTQQEDSAVYLCASSFKTSSGEQFFGPGTRLTVL.

This clonotype was detected ten times or more. The DNA for the CDR3 is TGTGCCAGCAGTCCACGGCTACTGACAGGGGGTCAACAAGAGACCCAGTACTTC. It codes for CASSPRLLTGGQQETQYF. V and J are TRBV27 and TRBJ2-5, with 9 positions matching TRBD1. Germline V gene sequence: CDR1 MNHEY, CDR2 SMNVEV (reference sequence). This CDR3 spans 18 amino acids. Losses at the gene ends were 5 bases for V and 2 bases for J; bases not matched to a gene: 15.

This chain connects TRBV6-1 to TRBJ2-7; TRBD1 matches at 7 bases. The V segment lost 4 bases and the J segment 1 base; nucleotides outside the gene matches: 7. This CDR3 is built from 15 residues. Germline CDR1 is MNHNS and CDR2 is SASEGT. In DNA, the CDR3 is TGTGCCAGCAGTGGTGGGACAGCCGGATCCTACGAGCAGTACTTC. Its translation: CASSGGTAGSYEQYF.

The chain has TRBV6-1 and TRBJ2-1; 8 nucleotides match TRBD1. V gave up 7 bases and J gave up 9 bases; unmatched junction bases: 11. The CDR3 totals 14 residues. Per the germline V gene, CDR1 is MNHNS and CDR2 is SASEGT. This CDR3 is CASNGQGAVGEQFF. The CDR3 region has the DNA TGTGCCAGCAATGGGCAGGGGGCTGTTGGTGAGCAGTTCTTC.

The chain recombines TRBV27 with TRBJ2-7, with TRBD2 matching over 8 bases. Germline CDR1 and CDR2: MNHEY and SMNVEV (reference sequence). Trimming cost V 6 bases and J 1 base; bases outside gene matches: 8. The length of the CDR3 is 15 residues. The CDR3 sequence: CASSYTSGGSYEQYF. For the CDR3, the DNA is TGTGCCAGCAGCTATACTAGCGGAGGGTCCTACGAGCAGTACTTC.

Turning to this clonotype: At one boundary the junction diverges from the germline segment, which might be a read error. This sequence joins TRBV9 and TRBJ2-7, with D hard to call. The CDR3 spans 17 residues. CDR1 and CDR2 (germline): SGDLS, YYNGEE. The CDR3 coding sequence is TGTGCCAGCAGCCCGACAACAGTGCAGTCAGGTTCCTACGGGCAGTACTTC. This codes for CASSPTTVQSGSYGQYF.

This clonotype was recorded at least ten times. V and J are TRBV29-1 and TRBJ2-3; 10 bases match TRBD2. Germline CDR1 and CDR2: SQVTM and ANQGSEA. The CDR3 is 14 residues long. The trim removed 7 bases at V and 4 bases at J, leaving 8 bases unmatched. In DNA, the CDR3 is TGCAGCGCCGGGGGAGCGGGAGGGTCAGATACGCAGTATTTT. As protein: CSAGGAGGSDTQYF.

This clonotype has a handful of counts. The gene calls are TRBV29-1 and TRBJ2-1, with TRBD1 identical over 8 bases. CDR1 and CDR2 from the germline V gene are SQVTM and ANQGSEA. The CDR3 runs to 15 residues. V was clipped by 6 bases and J by 5 bases; unmatched bases: 12. In DNA form, the CDR3 reads TGCAGCGTAGTCCAAGGACAGGGTTCAGACAATGAGCAGTTCTTC. Translated: CSVVQGQGSDNEQFF.

The chain uses TRBV10-3 and TRBJ2-5; possible D gene TRBD2, 7 bases. The CDR3 contains 17 residues. With 0 bases removed from V and 0 bases from J, the gap between germline ends came to 14 bases. The germline V gene encodes CDR1 ENHRY and CDR2 SYGVKD. CDR3 residues: CAISESKGGGDQETQYF. The CDR3 coding sequence is TGTGCCATCAGTGAGTCGAAAGGAGGGGGGGACCAAGAGACCCAGTACTTC.

This clonotype was observed a handful of times. V usage is TRBV7-2 and J usage is TRBJ2-4, with D possibly TRBD1 on 6 matching bases. The J call could be wrong; TRBJ2-7 is a better fit for the DNA end. The CDR3 consists of 15 residues. Germline loops: CDR1 SGHTA, CDR2 FQGNSA. The CDR3 loop is CASSPAGDVWDEQYF. The CDR3 DNA reads as TGTGCCAGCAGCCCTGCAGGGGATGTTTGGGACGAGCAGTACTTC.

The chain couples TRBV29-1 to TRBJ2-6; D assignment may be TRBD1 or TRBD2 (5 bases each). The germline gives CDR1 SQVTM, CDR2 ANQGSEA. Trimming shortened V by 6 bases and J by 12 bases, and 15 bases separated the two germline ends. This CDR3 is 12 amino acids long. The CDR3 nucleotides are TGCAGCGTCTGGGACGGGCTCGTCGTCCTGACTTTC. Protein: CSVWDGLVVLTF.

This clonotype was seen more than once but under ten times. The rearrangement joins TRBV6-2 or TRBV6-3 to TRBJ2-2; 7 nucleotides align to TRBD2. The CDR3 covers 17 residues. Trimming removed 0 bases from V and 0 bases from J; junction bases left unmatched: 4. Germline V gene sequence: CDR1 MNHEY, CDR2 SVGEGT. The CDR3 region is CASSYSKTSANTGELFF. The CDR3 bases are TGTGCCAGCAGTTACTCGAAAACTAGCGCGAACACCGGGGAGCTGTTTTTT.

This clonotype was picked up a small number of times. The rearrangement joins TRBV20-1 to TRBJ2-7; D ambiguous. CDR3 length: 11 amino acids. V lost 4 bases and J 5 bases, leaving 9 bases between the germline ends. Germline V gene sequence: CDR1 DFQATT, CDR2 SNEGSKA (reference sequence). CDR3 sequence (DNA): TGCAGTGCTAAAGGGTTGGACGAGCAGTACTTC. Protein: CSAKGLDEQYF.

This clonotype has just a few counts. The junction does not match germline at one end; this may be a read error. The V gene is TRBV3-1, the J gene TRBJ2-7; D remains ambiguous. The CDR3 spans 11 residues. Germline CDR1 reads LGHDT; CDR2 reads YNNKEL (reference sequence). The CDR3 sequence is CASSLAYGQYF. The CDR3 DNA reads TGTGCCAGCAGCCTTGCTTACGGGCAGTACTTC.

The chain combines TRBV3-1 with TRBJ1-1; D ambiguous. V shed 4 bases and J shed 10 bases, with 16 bases lying between them. The CDR3 runs 13 residues. CDR1 LGHDT and CDR2 YNNKEL come from the germline V gene (reference sequence). In nucleotides, the CDR3 is TGTGCCAGCAGCCCTACTCTCAATAGTGGAGCTTTCTTT. Protein: CASSPTLNSGAFF.

This rearrangement joins TRBV27 to TRBJ2-6; possible D gene TRBD2, 5 bases. The CDR3 loop spans 16 amino acids. Germline-derived CDR1 and CDR2 are MNHEY and SMNVEV (reference sequence). Trimming left V 7 bases short and J 0 bases short, with 13 bases between. The CDR3 protein is CASTPHGDSGANVLTF. The CDR3 region has the DNA TGTGCCAGCACGCCCCACGGGGACTCTGGGGCCAACGTCCTGACTTTC.

The V gene is TRBV29-1, the J gene TRBJ1-2, with D possibly matching TRBD1 (6 bases). This CDR3 comprises 14 residues. The germline V gene encodes CDR1 SQVTM and CDR2 ANQGSEA. The V gene lost 4 bases and the J gene lost 6 bases, with 18 bases spanning the gap. CDR3 coding DNA: TGCAGCGTTGGGGGTTCTTGGGGGGCGGATGGCTACACCTTC. Translating it yields CSVGGSWGADGYTF.

The chain employs TRBV20-1 and TRBJ2-3; D remains unclear. The V gene lost 6 bases and the J gene lost 2 bases, with 15 bases spanning the gap. The germline gives CDR1 DFQATT, CDR2 SNEGSKA (reference sequence). The CDR3 spans 14 residues. The CDR3 here is CSAMDLNPTDTQYF. In DNA form, the CDR3 reads TGCAGTGCCATGGACCTGAATCCCACAGATACGCAGTATTTT.

The genes are TRBV24-1 and TRBJ2-6; 9 bases are shared with TRBD1. CDR3 length: 15 residues. The germline V gene encodes CDR1 KGHDR and CDR2 SFDVKD. V dropped 2 bases and J dropped 5; count of bases not matched to a gene: 0. In DNA, the CDR3 is TGTGCCACCAGTGATTACAGGGGGCGGGCCAACGTCCTGACTTTC. Protein product: CATSDYRGRANVLTF.